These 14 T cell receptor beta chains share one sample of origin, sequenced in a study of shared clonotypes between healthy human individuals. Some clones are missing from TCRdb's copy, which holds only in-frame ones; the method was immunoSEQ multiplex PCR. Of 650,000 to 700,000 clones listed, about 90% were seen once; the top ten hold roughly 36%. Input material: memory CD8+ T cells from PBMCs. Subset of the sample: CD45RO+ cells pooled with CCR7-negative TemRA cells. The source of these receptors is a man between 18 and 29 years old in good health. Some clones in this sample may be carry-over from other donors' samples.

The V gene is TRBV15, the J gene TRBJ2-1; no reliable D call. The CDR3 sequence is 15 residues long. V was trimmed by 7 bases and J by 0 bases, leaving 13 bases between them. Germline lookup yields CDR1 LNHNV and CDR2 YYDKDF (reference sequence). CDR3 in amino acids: CATTPSGVSYNEQFF. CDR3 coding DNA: TGTGCCACCACCCCTTCTGGAGTCTCCTACAATGAGCAGTTCTTC.

DNA for the CDR3: TGTGCCAGCAGCCCGACGCCCCTCAATGAGCAGTTCTTC. This gives the protein CASSPTPLNEQFF. The genes are TRBV5-4 and TRBJ2-1; unclear D gene. Germline values: CDR1 SGHNT, CDR2 YYREEE (reference sequence). Trimming removed 4 bases at V and 6 bases at J, with 11 bases between. This CDR3 is built from 13 residues.

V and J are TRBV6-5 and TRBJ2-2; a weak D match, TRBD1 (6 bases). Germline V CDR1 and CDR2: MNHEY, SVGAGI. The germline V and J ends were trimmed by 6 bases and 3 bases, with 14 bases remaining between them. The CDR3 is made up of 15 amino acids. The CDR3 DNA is TGTGCCAGCAGACAGGGTCCTGGGGACACCGGGGAGCTGTTTTTT. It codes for CASRQGPGDTGELFF.

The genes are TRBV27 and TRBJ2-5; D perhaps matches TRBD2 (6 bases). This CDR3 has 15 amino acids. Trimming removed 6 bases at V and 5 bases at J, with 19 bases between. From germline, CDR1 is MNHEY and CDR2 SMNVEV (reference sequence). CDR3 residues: CASSLRAPGGETQYF. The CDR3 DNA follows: TGTGCCAGCAGCCTCCGGGCCCCTGGGGGGGAGACCCAGTACTTC.

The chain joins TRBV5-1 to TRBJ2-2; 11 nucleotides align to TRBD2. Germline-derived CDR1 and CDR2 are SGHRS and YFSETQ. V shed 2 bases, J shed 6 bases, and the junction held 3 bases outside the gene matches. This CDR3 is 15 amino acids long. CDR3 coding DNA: TGCGCCAGCAGCTTCGGGACTAGCGGCTCCGGGGAGCTGTTTTTT. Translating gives CASSFGTSGSGELFF.

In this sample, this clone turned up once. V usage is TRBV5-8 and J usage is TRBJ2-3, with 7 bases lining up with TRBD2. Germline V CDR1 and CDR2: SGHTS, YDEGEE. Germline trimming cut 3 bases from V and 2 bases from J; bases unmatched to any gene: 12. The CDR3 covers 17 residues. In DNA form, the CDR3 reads TGTGCCAGCAGCTCAAGACTAGCAAAAACTTACACAGATACGCAGTATTTT. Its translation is CASSSRLAKTYTDTQYF.

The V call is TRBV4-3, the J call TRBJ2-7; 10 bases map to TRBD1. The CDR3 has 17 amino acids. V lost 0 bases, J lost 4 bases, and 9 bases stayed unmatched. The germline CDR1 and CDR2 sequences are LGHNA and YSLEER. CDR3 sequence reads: CASSQDHPGTGVYEQYF. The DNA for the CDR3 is TGCGCCAGCAGCCAAGATCACCCCGGGACAGGGGTTTACGAGCAGTACTTC.

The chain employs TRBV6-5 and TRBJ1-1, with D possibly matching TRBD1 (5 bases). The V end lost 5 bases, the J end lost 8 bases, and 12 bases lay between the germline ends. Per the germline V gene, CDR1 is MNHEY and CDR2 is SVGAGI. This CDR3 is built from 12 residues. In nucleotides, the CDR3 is TGTGCCAGCAGTATCGGGGGGACCGAAGCTTTCTTT. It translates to CASSIGGTEAFF.

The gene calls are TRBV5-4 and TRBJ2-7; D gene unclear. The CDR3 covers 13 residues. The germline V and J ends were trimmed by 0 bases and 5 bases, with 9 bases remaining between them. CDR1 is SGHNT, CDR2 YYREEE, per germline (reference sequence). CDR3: CASSLGGSHEQYF. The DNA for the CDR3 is TGTGCCAGCAGCTTGGGCGGCAGCCACGAGCAGTACTTC.

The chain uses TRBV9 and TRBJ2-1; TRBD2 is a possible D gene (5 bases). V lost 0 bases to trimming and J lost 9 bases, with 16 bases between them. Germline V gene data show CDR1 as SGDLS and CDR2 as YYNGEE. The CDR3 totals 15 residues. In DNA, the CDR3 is TGTGCCAGCAGCGTAGAGGTGGGAGCAATCGGTGAGCAGTTCTTC. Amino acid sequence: CASSVEVGAIGEQFF.

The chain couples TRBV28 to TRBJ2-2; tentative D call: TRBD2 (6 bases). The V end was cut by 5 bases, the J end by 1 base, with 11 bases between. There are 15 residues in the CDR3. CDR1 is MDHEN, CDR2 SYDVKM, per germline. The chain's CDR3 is CASSTIAENTGELFF. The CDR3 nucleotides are TGTGCCAGCAGTACCATAGCGGAGAACACCGGGGAGCTGTTTTTT.

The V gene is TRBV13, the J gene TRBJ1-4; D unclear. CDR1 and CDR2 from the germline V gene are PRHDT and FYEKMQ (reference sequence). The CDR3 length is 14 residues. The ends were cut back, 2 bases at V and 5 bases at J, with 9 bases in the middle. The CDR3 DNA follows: TGTGCCAGCAGCTTAAGAGGACTAAATGAAAAACTGTTTTTT. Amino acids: CASSLRGLNEKLFF.

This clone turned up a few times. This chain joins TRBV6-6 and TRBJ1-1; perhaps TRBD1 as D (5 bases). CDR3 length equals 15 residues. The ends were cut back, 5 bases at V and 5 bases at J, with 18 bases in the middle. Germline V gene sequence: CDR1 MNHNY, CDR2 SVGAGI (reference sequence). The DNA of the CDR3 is TGTGCCAGCAGTGTCGAGACCCCTTGGGGGACTGAAGCTTTCTTT. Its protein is CASSVETPWGTEAFF.

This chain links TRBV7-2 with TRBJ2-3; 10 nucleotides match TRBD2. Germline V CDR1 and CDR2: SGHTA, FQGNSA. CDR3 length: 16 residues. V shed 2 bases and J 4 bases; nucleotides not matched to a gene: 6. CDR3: CASSLRQLAGSDTQYF. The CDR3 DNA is TGTGCCAGCAGCTTACGTCAACTAGCGGGGTCAGATACGCAGTATTTT.